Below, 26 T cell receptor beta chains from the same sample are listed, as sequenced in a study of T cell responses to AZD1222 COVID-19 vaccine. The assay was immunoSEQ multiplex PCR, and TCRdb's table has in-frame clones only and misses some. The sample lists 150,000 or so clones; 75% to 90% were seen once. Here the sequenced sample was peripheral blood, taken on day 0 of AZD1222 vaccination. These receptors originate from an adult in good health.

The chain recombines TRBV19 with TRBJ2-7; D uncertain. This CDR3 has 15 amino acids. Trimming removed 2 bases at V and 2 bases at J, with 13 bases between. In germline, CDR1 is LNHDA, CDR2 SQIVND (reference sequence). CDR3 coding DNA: TGTGCCAGTAGTATAAGCGCAGGTTCCACCTACGAGCAGTACTTC. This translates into CASSISAGSTYEQYF.

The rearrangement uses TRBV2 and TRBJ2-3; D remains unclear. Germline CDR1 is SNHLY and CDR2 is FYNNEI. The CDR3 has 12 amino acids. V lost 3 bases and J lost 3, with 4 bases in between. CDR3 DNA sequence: TGTGCCAGCAGTGAGTGGACAGATACGCAGTATTTT. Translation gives CASSEWTDTQYF.

The chain's CDR3 is CASSLEGRSQETQYF. For the CDR3, the DNA is TGTGCCAGCAGCTTAGAGGGGCGAAGCCAAGAGACCCAGTACTTC. V usage is TRBV11-3 and J usage is TRBJ2-5, with D perhaps matching TRBD1 (5 bases). V dropped 0 bases and J dropped 1 base, with 9 bases sitting between them. The V gene's germline CDR1 is SGHNT and CDR2 YENEEA. The CDR3 is made up of 15 amino acids.

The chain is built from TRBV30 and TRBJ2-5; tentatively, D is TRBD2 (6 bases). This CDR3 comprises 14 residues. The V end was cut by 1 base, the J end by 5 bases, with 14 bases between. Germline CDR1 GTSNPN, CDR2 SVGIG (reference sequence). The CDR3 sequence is CAWSARAGTETQYF. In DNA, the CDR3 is TGTGCCTGGAGTGCTCGGGCGGGAACCGAGACCCAGTACTTC.

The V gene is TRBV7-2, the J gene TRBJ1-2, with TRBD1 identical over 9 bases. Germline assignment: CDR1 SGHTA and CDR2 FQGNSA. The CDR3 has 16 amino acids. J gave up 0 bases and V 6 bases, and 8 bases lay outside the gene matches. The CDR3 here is CASSRDREATNYGYTF. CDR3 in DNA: TGTGCCAGCAGTCGGGACAGGGAGGCTACTAACTATGGCTACACCTTC.

The CDR3 is CAWTGTSGGSEQFF. Written as DNA, the CDR3 is TGTGCCTGGACTGGGACTAGCGGAGGGAGTGAGCAGTTCTTC. The chain combines TRBV30 with TRBJ2-1; 11 bases fit TRBD2. The CDR3 length is 14 residues. Germline lookup yields CDR1 GTSNPN and CDR2 SVGIG (reference sequence). Trimming removed 4 bases from V and 9 bases from J; junction bases left unmatched: 8.

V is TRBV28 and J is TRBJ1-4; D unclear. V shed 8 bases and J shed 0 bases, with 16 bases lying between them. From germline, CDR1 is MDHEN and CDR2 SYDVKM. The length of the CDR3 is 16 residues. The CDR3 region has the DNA TGTGCCAGCCGAGAAAGGTCACTTGCAACTAATGAAAAACTGTTTTTT. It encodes CASRERSLATNEKLFF.

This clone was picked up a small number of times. CDR3 DNA: TGTGCCACCAGTGACTCGACAGAATTGAACACTGAAGCTTTCTTT. Protein product: CATSDSTELNTEAFF. The J gene is TRBJ1-1, the V gene TRBV24-1, with a weak D call TRBD1 (5 bases). Germline values: CDR1 KGHDR, CDR2 SFDVKD. With 4 bases removed from V and 0 bases from J, the gap between germline ends came to 11 bases. This CDR3 is built from 15 residues.

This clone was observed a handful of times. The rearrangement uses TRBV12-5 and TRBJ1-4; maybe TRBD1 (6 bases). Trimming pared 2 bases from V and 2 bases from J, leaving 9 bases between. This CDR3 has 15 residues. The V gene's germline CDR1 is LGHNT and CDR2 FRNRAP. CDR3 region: CASGLIRGTNEKLFF. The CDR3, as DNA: TGTGCTAGTGGTTTGATAAGGGGGACTAATGAAAAACTGTTTTTT.

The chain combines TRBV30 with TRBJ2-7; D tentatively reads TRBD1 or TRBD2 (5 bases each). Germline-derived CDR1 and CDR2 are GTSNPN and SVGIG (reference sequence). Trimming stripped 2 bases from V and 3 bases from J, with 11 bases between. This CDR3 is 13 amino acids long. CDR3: CAWSWDGLYEQYF. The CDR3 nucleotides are TGTGCCTGGAGTTGGGACGGCCTCTACGAGCAGTACTTC.

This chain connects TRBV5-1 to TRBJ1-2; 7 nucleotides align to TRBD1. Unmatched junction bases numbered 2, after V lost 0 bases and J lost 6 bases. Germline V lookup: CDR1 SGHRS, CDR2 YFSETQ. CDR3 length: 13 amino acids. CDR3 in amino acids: CASSLGQGDGYTF. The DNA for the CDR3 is TGCGCCAGCAGCTTGGGCCAGGGGGATGGCTACACCTTC.

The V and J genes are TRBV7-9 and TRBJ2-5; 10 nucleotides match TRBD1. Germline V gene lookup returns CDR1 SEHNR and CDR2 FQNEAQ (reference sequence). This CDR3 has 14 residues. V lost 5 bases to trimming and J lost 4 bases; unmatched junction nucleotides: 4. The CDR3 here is CASSARTGGETQYF. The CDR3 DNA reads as TGTGCCAGCAGCGCCCGGACAGGGGGAGAGACCCAGTACTTC.

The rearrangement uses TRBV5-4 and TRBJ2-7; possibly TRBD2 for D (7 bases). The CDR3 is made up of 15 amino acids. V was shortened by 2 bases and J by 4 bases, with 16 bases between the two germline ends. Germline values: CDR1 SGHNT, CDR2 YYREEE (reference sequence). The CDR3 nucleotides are TGTGCCAGCAGCTTTAAGGGGGGGCTCCGATACGAGCAGTACTTC. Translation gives CASSFKGGLRYEQYF.

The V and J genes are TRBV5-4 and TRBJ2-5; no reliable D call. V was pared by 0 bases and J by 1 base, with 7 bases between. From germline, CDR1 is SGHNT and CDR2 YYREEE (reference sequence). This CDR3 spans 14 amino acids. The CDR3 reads CASSLGLVQETQYF. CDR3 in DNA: TGTGCCAGCAGCTTGGGACTCGTCCAAGAGACCCAGTACTTC.

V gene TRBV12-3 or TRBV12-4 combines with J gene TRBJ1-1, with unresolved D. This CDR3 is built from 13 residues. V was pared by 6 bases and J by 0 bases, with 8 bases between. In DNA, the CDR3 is TGTGCCAGCAGATCCACCTTGAACACTGAAGCTTTCTTT. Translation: CASRSTLNTEAFF.

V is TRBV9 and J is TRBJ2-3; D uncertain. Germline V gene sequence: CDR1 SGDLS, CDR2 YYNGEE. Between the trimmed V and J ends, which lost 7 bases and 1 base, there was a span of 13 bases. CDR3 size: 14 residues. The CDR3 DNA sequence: TGTGCCAGCGGTGGGATATGGGGCACAGATACGCAGTATTTT. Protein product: CASGGIWGTDTQYF.

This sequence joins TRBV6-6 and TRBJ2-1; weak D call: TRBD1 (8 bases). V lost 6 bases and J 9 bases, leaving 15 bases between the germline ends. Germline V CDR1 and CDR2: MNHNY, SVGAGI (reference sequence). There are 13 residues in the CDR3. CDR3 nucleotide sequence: TGTGCCAGCAGCCCGACAGGGGAGGGTGAGCAGTTCTTC. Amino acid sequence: CASSPTGEGEQFF.

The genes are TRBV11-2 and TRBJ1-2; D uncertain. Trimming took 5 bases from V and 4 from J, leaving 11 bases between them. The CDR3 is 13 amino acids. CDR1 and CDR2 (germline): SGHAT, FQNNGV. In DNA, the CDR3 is TGTGCCAGCAGCCCGGAAACTGGCTATGGCTACACCTTC. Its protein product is CASSPETGYGYTF.

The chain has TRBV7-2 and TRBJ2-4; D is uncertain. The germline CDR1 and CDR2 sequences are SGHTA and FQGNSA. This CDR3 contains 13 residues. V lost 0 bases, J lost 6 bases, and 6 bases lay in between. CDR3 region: CASSLAGSNIQYF. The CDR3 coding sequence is TGTGCCAGCAGCTTAGCGGGATCAAACATTCAGTACTTC. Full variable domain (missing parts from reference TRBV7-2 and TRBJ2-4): GAGVSQSPSNKVTEKGKDVELRCDPISGHTALYWYRQSLGQGLEFLIYFQGNSAPDKSGLPSDRFSAERTGGSVSTLTIQRTQQEDSAVYLCASSLAGSNIQYFGAGTRLSVL.

CDR3 DNA sequence: TGTGCCAGCAACCCGACAGGGGCCCCGAGCAATGAGCAGTTCTTC. It translates to CASNPTGAPSNEQFF. The V call is TRBV2, the J call TRBJ2-1; 8 bases line up with TRBD1. Germline V CDR1 and CDR2: SNHLY, FYNNEI. The CDR3 is made up of 15 amino acids. J was trimmed by 6 bases and V by 7 bases; bases with no gene match: 11.

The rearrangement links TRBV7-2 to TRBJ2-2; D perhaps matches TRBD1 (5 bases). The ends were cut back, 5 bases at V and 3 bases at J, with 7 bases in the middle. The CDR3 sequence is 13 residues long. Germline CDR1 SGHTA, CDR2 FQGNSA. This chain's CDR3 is CASSRRDTGELFF. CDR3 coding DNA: TGTGCCAGCAGCCGCAGGGACACCGGGGAGCTGTTTTTT.

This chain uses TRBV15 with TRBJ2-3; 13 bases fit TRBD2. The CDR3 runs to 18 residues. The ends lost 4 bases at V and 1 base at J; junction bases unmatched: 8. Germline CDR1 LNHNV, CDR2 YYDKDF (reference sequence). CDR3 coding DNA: TGTGCCACCAGCAAACTAGCGGGGGGGCCCGGTGGCACAGATACGCAGTATTTT. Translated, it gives CATSKLAGGPGGTDTQYF.

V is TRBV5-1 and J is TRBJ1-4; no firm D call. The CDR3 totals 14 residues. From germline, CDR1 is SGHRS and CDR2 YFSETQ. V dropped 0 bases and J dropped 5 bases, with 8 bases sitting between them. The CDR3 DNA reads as TGCGCCAGCAGCTTGGCGGTGGGAAATGAAAAACTGTTTTTT. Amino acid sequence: CASSLAVGNEKLFF. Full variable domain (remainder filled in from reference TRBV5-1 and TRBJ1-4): KAGVTQTPRYLIKTRGQQVTLSCSPISGHRSVSWYQQTPGQGLQFLFEYFSETQRNKGNFPGRFSGRQFSNSRSEMNVSTLELGDSALYLCASSLAVGNEKLFFGSGTQLSVL.

The CDR3 bases are TGTGCCAGTAATAGGCGGGACAGCCTGAACACTGAAGCTTTCTTT. It specifies CASNRRDSLNTEAFF. The chain has TRBV19 and TRBJ1-1; the match to TRBD1 covers 7 bases. This CDR3 has 15 amino acids. V lost 7 bases, J lost 0 bases, and 8 bases stayed unmatched. The germline gives CDR1 LNHDA, CDR2 SQIVND (reference sequence).

The CDR3 sequence: CASSLASGGRETQYF. The CDR3 DNA reads TGCGCCAGCAGCTTGGCGAGCGGGGGGAGGGAGACCCAGTACTTC. This chain uses TRBV5-1 with TRBJ2-5, with TRBD2 identical over 9 bases. The trim removed 0 bases at V and 5 bases at J, leaving 5 bases unmatched. This CDR3 contains 15 residues. CDR1 is SGHRS and CDR2 is YFSETQ in the germline V gene.

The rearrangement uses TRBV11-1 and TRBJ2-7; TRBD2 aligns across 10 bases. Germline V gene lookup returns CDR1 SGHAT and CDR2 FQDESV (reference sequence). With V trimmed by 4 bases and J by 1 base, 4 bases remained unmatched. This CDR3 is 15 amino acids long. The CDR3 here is CASSWTSGTSYEQYF. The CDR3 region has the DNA TGTGCCAGCAGCTGGACTAGCGGAACATCCTACGAGCAGTACTTC.